The subject of this entry is one T cell receptor beta chain. Its antigen is not identified. The data were taken from a study of CD8 T cells in ankylosing spondylitis. This CDR3 is built from 15 residues. The V segment lost 2 bases and the J segment 8 bases; nucleotides outside the gene matches: 10. The germline gives CDR1 SQVTM, CDR2 ANQGSEA. A quantitative 5'-RACE method, one with molecular barcodes, was used to make TCR beta libraries. MiXCR, applied by TCRdb to the 5' RACE reads, yields one record per CDR3 protein. The sample includes around 390,000 distinct CDR3 sequences, approximately 20% of them seen just once. Findings and limits, study-wide: Within peripheral blood, clones linked to disease were CD8+ and relatively rare. In synovial fluid and blood from reactive arthritis, some motif variants were previously reported. Enrichment of disease-linked clones was reportedly significant in matched ankylosing spondylitis synovial fluid. Seemingly characteristic of ankylosing spondylitis blood was a TCR beta motif consisting of several highly homologous variants.

Sequences were obtained from blood, either unsorted or a sorted T cell fraction (not recorded which). This sequence originates from a male donor with ankylosing spondylitis. This chain links TRBV29-1 with TRBJ1-5; 9 bases are a match to TRBD1. The chain's CDR3 is CSVENVHRGLEPQHF. The CDR3 bases are TGCAGCGTTGAAAATGTTCACAGGGGGCTGGAGCCCCAGCATTTT.